The T cell receptor beta chain described here comes from a study of CD8 T cells in Susac syndrome. This clonotype has just one count. With random hexamers, reverse transcription was performed on about 0.5 to 1 ug of RNA. Across 54 Vbeta and 13 Jbeta, TCR beta CDR3 was amplified with immunoSEQ multiplex PCR. One entry per CDR3 protein, called by TCRdb with MiXCR from the immunoSEQ multiplex PCR reads. Among 100,000 or so distinct CDR3 sequences listed, 95% were seen once. CDR1 is DFQATT and CDR2 is SNEGSKA in the germline V gene (reference sequence). V was cut by 1 base and J by 2 bases, with 11 bases left in between. The CDR3 is 14 amino acids.

The chain links TRBV20-1 to TRBJ2-5; TRBD2 might be the D (6 bases). The specimen sequenced was CD8+ T cells from PBMCs. The receptor comes from a human donor with Susac syndrome. DNA of the CDR3: TGCAGTGCTAGAGTGTCGGGGGTACAAGAGACCCAGTACTTC. It encodes CSARVSGVQETQYF.